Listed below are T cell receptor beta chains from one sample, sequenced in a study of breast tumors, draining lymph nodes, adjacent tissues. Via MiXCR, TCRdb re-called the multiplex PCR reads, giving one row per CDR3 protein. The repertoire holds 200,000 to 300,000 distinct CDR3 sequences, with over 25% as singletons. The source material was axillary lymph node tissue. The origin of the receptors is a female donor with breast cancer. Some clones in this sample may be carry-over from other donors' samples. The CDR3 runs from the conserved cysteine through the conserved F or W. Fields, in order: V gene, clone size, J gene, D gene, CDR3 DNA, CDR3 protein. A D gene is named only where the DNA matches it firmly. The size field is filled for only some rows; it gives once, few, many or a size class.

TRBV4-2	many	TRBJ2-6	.	TGTGCCAGCAGCCAAAACAGGGTGTTCTCTGGGGCCAACGTCCTGACTTTC	CASSQNRVFSGANVLTF
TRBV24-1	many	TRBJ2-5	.	TGTGCCACCAGTGACGCGGGCCAAAGAGAGACCCAGTACTTC	CATSDAGQRETQYF
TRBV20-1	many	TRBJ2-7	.	TGCAGTGCTAGAAAGGGGGACCCCTACGAGCAGTACTTC	CSARKGDPYEQYF
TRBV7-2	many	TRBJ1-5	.	TGTGCCAGCAGCCTAGGACAGTTGAATCAGCCCCAGCATTTT	CASSLGQLNQPQHF
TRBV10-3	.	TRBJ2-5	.	TGTGCCATCAGTTTAAGTATCCAAGAGACCCAGTACTTC	CAISLSIQETQYF
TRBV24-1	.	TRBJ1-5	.	TGTGCCACCAGTGATCCATCCGGGATAGGGCTTAGCACAGATACGCAGCATTTT	CATSDPSGIGLSTDTQHF
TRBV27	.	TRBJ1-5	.	TGTGCCAGCGGTTTCATGGTGTGGTCGCCCCAGCATTTT	CASGFMVWSPQHF
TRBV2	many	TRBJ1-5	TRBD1	TGTGCCAGTCGACAGGGGGCCTGGGATCAGCCCCAGCATTTT	CASRQGAWDQPQHF
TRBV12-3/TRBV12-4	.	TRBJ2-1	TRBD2	TGTGCCAGCAGTTTAACCCTAGCGGGGATTTACAATGAGCAGTTCTTC	CASSLTLAGIYNEQFF
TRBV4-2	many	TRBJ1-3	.	TGTGCCAGCAGCCAAGAATCCGGGGCCGGTGGAAACACCATATATTTT	CASSQESGAGGNTIYF
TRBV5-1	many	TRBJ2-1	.	TGCGCCAGCAGTGTCGCGGAAGCCTCCTACAATGAGCAGTTCTTC	CASSVAEASYNEQFF
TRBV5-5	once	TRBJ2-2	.	TGTGCCAGCAGCTTGGCCATCACAGGGGAGCTGTTTTTT	CASSLAITGELFF
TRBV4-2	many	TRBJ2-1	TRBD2	TGTGCCAGCAGCCAAGACCTACTAGCGGGAGGGACCTACAATGAGCAGTTCTTC	CASSQDLLAGGTYNEQFF
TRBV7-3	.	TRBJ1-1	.	TGTGCCAGCAGCCGCGGATACAGGAACACTGAAGCTTTCTTT	CASSRGYRNTEAFF
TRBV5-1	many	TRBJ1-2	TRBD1	TGCGCCAGCAGCCACGATGGGGACAGCTCCCGAAACTATGGCTACACCTTC	CASSHDGDSSRNYGYTF
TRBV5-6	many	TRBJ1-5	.	TGTGCCAGCAGTCACAGGGTAAGGAGCAATCAGCCCCAGCATTTT	CASSHRVRSNQPQHF